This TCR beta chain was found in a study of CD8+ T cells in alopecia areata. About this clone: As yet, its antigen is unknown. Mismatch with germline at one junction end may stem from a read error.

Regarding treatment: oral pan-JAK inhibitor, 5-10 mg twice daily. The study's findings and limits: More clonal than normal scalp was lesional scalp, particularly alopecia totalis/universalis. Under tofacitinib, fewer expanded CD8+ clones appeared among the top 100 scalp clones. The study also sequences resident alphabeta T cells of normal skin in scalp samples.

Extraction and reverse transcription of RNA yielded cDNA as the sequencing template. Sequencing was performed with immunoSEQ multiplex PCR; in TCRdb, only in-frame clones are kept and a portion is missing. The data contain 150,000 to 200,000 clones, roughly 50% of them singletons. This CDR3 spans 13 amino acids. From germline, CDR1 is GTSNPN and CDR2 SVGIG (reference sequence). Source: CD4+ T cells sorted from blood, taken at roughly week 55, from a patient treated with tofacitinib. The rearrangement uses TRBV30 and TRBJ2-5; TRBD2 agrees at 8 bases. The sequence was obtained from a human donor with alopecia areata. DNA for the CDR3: TGTGCCTGGAGTGTACGGGGGGGAGAGATCCAGTACTTC. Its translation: CAWSVRGGEIQYF.